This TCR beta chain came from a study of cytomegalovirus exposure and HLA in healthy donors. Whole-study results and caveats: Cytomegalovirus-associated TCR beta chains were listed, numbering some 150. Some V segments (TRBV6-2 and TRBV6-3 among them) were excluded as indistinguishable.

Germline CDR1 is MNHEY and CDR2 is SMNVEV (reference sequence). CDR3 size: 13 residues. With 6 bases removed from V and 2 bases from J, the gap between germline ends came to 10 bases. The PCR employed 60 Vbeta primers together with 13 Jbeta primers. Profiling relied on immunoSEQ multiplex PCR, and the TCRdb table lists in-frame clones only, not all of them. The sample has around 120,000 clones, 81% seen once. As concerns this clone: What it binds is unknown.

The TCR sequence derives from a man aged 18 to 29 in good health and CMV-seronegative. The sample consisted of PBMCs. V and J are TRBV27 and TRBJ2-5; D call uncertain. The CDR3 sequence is CASSLVRQETQYF. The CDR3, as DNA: TGTGCCAGCAGCCTGGTGCGTCAAGAGACCCAGTACTTC.